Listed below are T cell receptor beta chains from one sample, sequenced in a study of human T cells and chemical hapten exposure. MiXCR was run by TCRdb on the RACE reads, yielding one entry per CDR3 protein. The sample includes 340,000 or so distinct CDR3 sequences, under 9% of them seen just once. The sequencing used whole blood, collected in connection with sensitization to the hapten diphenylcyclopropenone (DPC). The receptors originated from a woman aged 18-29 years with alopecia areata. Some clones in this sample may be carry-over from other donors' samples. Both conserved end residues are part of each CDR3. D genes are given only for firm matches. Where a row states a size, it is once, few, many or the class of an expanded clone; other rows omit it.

CSGNPAQGLADTQYF,TGCAGCGGGAATCCGGCACAGGGGTTAGCAGATACGCAGTATTTT,TRBD1,many,TRBJ2-3,TRBV29-1
CATTPGQASYEQYF,TGTGCCACCACCCCGGGACAGGCCTCCTACGAGCAGTACTTC,TRBD1,.,TRBJ2-7,TRBV7-2
CASSRTGGITDTQYF,TGTGCCAGCAGTAGGACGGGGGGGATAACAGATACGCAGTATTTT,TRBD2,many,TRBJ2-3,TRBV2
CASSYIRDEKLFF,TGTGCCAGCAGTTACATCCGGGATGAAAAACTGTTTTTT,.,.,TRBJ1-4,TRBV6-2/TRBV6-3
CASSQGDSLTFF,TGTGCCAGCAGCCAAGGGGACAGCTTAACGTTCTTC,TRBD1,many,TRBJ2-1,TRBV3-1
CASRGRQGNTGELFF,TGTGCCAGCAGGGGACGACAGGGCAACACCGGGGAGCTGTTTTTT,TRBD1,many,TRBJ2-2,TRBV2
CASSTAGALSYEQYF,TGTGCCAGCAGCACCGCGGGGGCTCTCTCCTACGAGCAGTACTTC,.,many,TRBJ2-7,TRBV6-5
CASSTANTGELFF,TGTGCCAGCAGTACCGCGAACACCGGGGAGCTGTTTTTT,.,.,TRBJ2-2,TRBV27
CASSYSTGMGQIYGYTF,TGTGCCAGCAGTTACTCGACGGGTATGGGACAGATCTATGGCTACACCTTC,TRBD1,few,TRBJ1-2,TRBV6-5
CASSHSEAGGYEQYF,TGCGCCAGCAGCCACTCCGAAGCAGGGGGGTATGAGCAGTACTTC,.,few,TRBJ2-7,TRBV4-3
CASARDRGRDEQYF,TGTGCCAGCGCCCGGGACAGGGGGCGAGACGAGCAGTACTTC,TRBD1,.,TRBJ2-7,TRBV11-2
CSATKGHLNTEAFF,TGCAGTGCTACCAAAGGACACTTGAACACTGAAGCTTTCTTT,.,many,TRBJ1-1,TRBV20-1
CASSTRLSGGDTQYF,TGTGCCAGCAGTACCAGACTCTCCGGAGGAGATACGCAGTATTTT,.,.,TRBJ2-3,TRBV7-2
CASSGQAIWQFF,TGTGCCAGCAGTGGACAGGCAATTTGGCAGTTCTTC,.,.,TRBJ2-1,TRBV6-1
CASRGRVSNSPLHF,TGTGCCAGCAGGGGTCGTGTCAGTAATTCACCCCTCCACTTT,.,few,TRBJ1-6,TRBV6-5
CASSYGQGATDTQYF,TGCGCCAGCAGCTACGGACAGGGGGCCACAGATACGCAGTATTTT,TRBD1,few,TRBJ2-3,TRBV5-1
CASSPTSSYGYTF,TGTGCCAGCAGCCCGACGTCATCGTATGGCTACACCTTC,.,few,TRBJ1-2,TRBV7-9
CASSVSGELFF,TGTGCCAGCAGTGTAAGCGGGGAGCTGTTTTTT,.,few,TRBJ2-2,TRBV2
CASSYSWDRGTFKEKLFF,TGTGCCAGCAGTTACTCGTGGGACAGGGGTACTTTTAAGGAAAAACTGTTTTTT,TRBD1,many,TRBJ1-4,TRBV6-5
CASSPTGRGSYNSPLHF,TGTGCCAGCAGTCCAACAGGGAGAGGGTCCTATAATTCACCCCTCCACTTT,.,.,TRBJ1-6,TRBV6-5
CASTGTGAVGTEAFF,TGCGCCAGCACCGGGACAGGGGCTGTGGGCACTGAAGCTTTCTTT,TRBD1,.,TRBJ1-1,TRBV5-1
CASSLANREKLFF,TGTGCCAGCAGCTTAGCCAACAGGGAAAAACTGTTTTTT,.,.,TRBJ1-4,TRBV7-2
CASSPRRGQPQHF,TGTGCCAGCAGCCCCAGACGGGGTCAGCCCCAGCATTTT,.,few,TRBJ1-5,TRBV7-2
CSARVPLNQPQHF,TGCAGTGCTAGAGTTCCCCTCAATCAGCCCCAGCATTTT,.,few,TRBJ1-5,TRBV20-1
CASSFLWGETQYF,TGTGCCAGCAGTTTCCTTTGGGGAGAGACCCAGTACTTC,.,few,TRBJ2-5,TRBV6-2/TRBV6-3
CASSTRGSGNNEQFF,TGTGCCAGCAGTACCCGGGGTAGCGGCAACAATGAGCAGTTCTTC,.,.,TRBJ2-1,TRBV12-3/TRBV12-4
CASSPGQANTGELFF,TGTGCCAGCAGCCCGGGACAGGCGAACACCGGGGAGCTGTTTTTT,TRBD1,.,TRBJ2-2,TRBV12-3/TRBV12-4
CASSLPDRDGYTF,TGTGCCAGCAGCTTACCGGACAGGGATGGCTACACCTTC,TRBD1,.,TRBJ1-2,TRBV7-3
CASSSRGPSSYNSPLHF,TGTGCCAGCAGCTCGCGTGGGCCGAGCTCCTATAATTCACCCCTCCACTTT,.,few,TRBJ1-6,TRBV7-8
CASRPDRGGDSNQPQHF,TGTGCCAGCAGACCCGACAGGGGGGGAGATAGCAATCAGCCCCAGCATTTT,TRBD1,few,TRBJ1-5,TRBV28
CASSRRDRVHEQYF,TGTGCCAGCAGTCGCCGGGACAGGGTCCACGAGCAGTACTTC,TRBD1,.,TRBJ2-7,TRBV6-5
CASSQILAGALNTDTQYF,TGCGCCAGCAGCCAAATTCTAGCGGGGGCCCTCAACACAGATACGCAGTATTTT,TRBD2,.,TRBJ2-3,TRBV4-3
CASSPPTVNTEAFF,TGTGCCAGCAGCCCCCCGACCGTGAACACTGAAGCTTTCTTT,.,many,TRBJ1-1,TRBV3-1
CASSLRPLDTQYF,TGTGCCAGCAGTCTCCGCCCGCTAGATACGCAGTATTTT,.,few,TRBJ2-3,TRBV7-9
CASSRTNLGQGANYGYTF,TGCGCCAGCAGCCGAACAAATTTGGGACAGGGAGCTAACTATGGCTACACCTTC,TRBD1,.,TRBJ1-2,TRBV4-3
CSVEEWGGSAGGILAFF,TGCAGCGTTGAAGAATGGGGAGGATCGGCGGGGGGGATTCTTGCTTTCTTT,.,.,TRBJ1-1,TRBV29-1
CSARLVAGQVNTEAFF,TGCAGTGCTAGGTTGGTAGCAGGGCAGGTGAACACTGAAGCTTTCTTT,.,.,TRBJ1-1,TRBV20-1
CASTRRKSSYVTDYGYTF,TGTGCCAGCACCCGAAGGAAGTCCAGCTACGTTACAGACTATGGCTACACCTTC,.,few,TRBJ1-2,TRBV7-9
CASSQGLAGGTDTQYF,TGTGCCAGCAGCCAAGGACTAGCGGGTGGCACAGATACGCAGTATTTT,TRBD2,many,TRBJ2-3,TRBV7-2
CASSQAPPGATDTQYF,TGCGCCAGCAGCCAAGCCCCCCCGGGGGCAACAGATACGCAGTATTTT,.,.,TRBJ2-3,TRBV4-1
CASSSRTEAYEQYF,TGTGCCAGCAGTTCTAGGACAGAGGCCTACGAGCAGTACTTC,.,many,TRBJ2-7,TRBV12-3/TRBV12-4
CASSLRGTMNTEAFF,TGTGCCAGCAGCTTGCGGGGTACCATGAACACTGAAGCTTTCTTT,.,.,TRBJ1-1,TRBV11-2
CASSLVGPLAKNIQYF,TGTGCCAGCAGCTTAGTCGGGCCGTTAGCCAAAAACATTCAGTACTTC,.,many,TRBJ2-4,TRBV7-9
CASREEVYNSPLHF,TGTGCCAGCAGGGAAGAAGTCTATAATTCACCCCTCCACTTT,.,.,TRBJ1-6,TRBV3-1
CASSNTGFGSYTF,TGTGCCAGCAGTAACACAGGGTTCGGCAGCTACACCTTC,.,.,TRBJ1-2,TRBV6-5
CASSSGENEKLFF,TGTGCCAGCAGTTCAGGGGAGAATGAAAAACTGTTTTTT,.,many,TRBJ1-4,TRBV6-2/TRBV6-3
CASSLPGIETQYF,TGTGCCAGCAGCTTACCGGGGATAGAGACCCAGTACTTC,.,many,TRBJ2-5,TRBV7-2
CASSLWRVDLPYGYTF,TGTGCCAGCAGCCTTTGGAGAGTGGATCTCCCTTATGGCTACACCTTC,.,few,TRBJ1-2,TRBV5-4
CASSVETGGEKLFF,TGTGCCAGCAGTGTGGAGACAGGTGGCGAAAAACTGTTTTTT,.,.,TRBJ1-4,TRBV2
CASSLSGDGQTPGDTQYF,TGTGCCAGCAGTTTATCGGGGGATGGACAGACCCCCGGGGATACGCAGTATTTT,.,few,TRBJ2-3,TRBV27
CASSRTGVSSGNTIYF,TGTGCCAGCAGTCGGACAGGCGTAAGCTCTGGAAACACCATATATTTT,TRBD1,few,TRBJ1-3,TRBV6-1
CSAGDGRSGANVLTF,TGCAGTGCGGGGGACGGCCGCTCTGGGGCCAACGTCCTGACTTTC,.,.,TRBJ2-6,TRBV20-1
CASSQEGDEFNEQFF,TGCGCCAGCAGCCAAGAGGGGGATGAGTTCAATGAGCAGTTCTTC,.,many,TRBJ2-1,TRBV4-3